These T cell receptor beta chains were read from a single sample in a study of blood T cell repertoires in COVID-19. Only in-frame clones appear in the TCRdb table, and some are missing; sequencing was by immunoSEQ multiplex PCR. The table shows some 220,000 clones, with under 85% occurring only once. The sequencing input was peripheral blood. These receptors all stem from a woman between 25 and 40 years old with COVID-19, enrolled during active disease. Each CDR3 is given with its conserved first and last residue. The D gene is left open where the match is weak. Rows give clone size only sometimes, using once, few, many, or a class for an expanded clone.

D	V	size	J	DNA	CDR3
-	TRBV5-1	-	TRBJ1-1	TGCGCCAGCAGCTTGATTTTCGTTGACACTGAAGCTTTCTTT	CASSLIFVDTEAFF
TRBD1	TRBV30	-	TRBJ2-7	TGTGCCTGGAGTGTACTAAGGGGGCCGGGTTACGAGCAGTACTTC	CAWSVLRGPGYEQYF
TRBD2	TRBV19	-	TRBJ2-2	TGTGCCAGTAGAGGCGGGAGGCTGAACACCGGGGAGCTGTTTTTT	CASRGGRLNTGELFF
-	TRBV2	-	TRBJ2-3	TGTGCCAGCAAAGGGGTCTACGCAGATACGCAGTATTTT	CASKGVYADTQYF
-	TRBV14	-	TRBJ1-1	TGTGCCAGCAGCCAAGTGGGACTCCCGAACACTGAAGCTTTCTTT	CASSQVGLPNTEAFF
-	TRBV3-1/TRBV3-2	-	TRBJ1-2	TGTGCCAGCAGCCATACGGGGAGTGGCTACACCTTC	CASSHTGSGYTF
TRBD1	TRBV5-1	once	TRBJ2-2	TGCGCCAGCCGAGGGACAGTAAACACCGGGGAGCTGTTTTTT	CASRGTVNTGELFF
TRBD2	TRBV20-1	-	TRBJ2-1	TGCAGTGCTAGTAGGCGGGGGGGCAAAGTCTTC	CSASRRGGKVF
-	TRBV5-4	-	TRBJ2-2	TGTGCCAGCAGAGGAGGACGGAACACCGGGGAGCTGTTTTTT	CASRGGRNTGELFF
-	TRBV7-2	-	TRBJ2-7	TGTGCCAGCAGCCCCAGACTTAGCTCCTACGAGCAGTACTTC	CASSPRLSSYEQYF
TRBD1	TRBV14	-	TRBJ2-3	TGTGCCAGCAGCCCCATGGGACAGCCTAGCCCAGATACGCAGTATTTT	CASSPMGQPSPDTQYF
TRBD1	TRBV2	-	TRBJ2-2	TGTGCCACCGCCGGGACAGGGGGCCTCGGGGAGCTGTTTTTT	CATAGTGGLGELFF
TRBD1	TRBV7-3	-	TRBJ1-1	TGTGCCAGCAGACTGTCCGGGACAGGGGCCACTGAAGCTTTCTTT	CASRLSGTGATEAFF
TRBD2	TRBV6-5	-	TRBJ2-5	TGTGCCAGCAGCACAGGACTAGCGGGGATAGAGACCCAGTACTTC	CASSTGLAGIETQYF
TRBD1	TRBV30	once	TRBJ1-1	TGTGCCTGGAGTGTACAACAGGGGAGGTTTGGCACTGAAGCTTTCTTT	CAWSVQQGRFGTEAFF
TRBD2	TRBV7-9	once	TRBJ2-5	TGTGCCAGCAGCAGGACTAGCGGTGACGAGACCCAGTACTTC	CASSRTSGDETQYF
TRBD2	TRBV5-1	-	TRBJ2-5	TGCGCCAGCAGCTACATAGCGGGGGGGCAAGAGACCCAGTACTTC	CASSYIAGGQETQYF
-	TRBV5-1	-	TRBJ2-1	TGCGCCAGCAGCTTGGGTATTTTTTACAATGAGCAGTTCTTC	CASSLGIFYNEQFF
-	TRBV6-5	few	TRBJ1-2	TGTGCCAGCAGTCCCAGGGCAGGCTACACCTTC	CASSPRAGYTF
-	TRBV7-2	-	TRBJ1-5	TGTGCCAGCAGCTTCCAGGGACTAAGCAATCAGCCCCAGCATTTT	CASSFQGLSNQPQHF
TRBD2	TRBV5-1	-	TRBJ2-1	TGCGCCAGCAGCCCACTAGCGGGAGGGTACAATGAGCAGTTCTTC	CASSPLAGGYNEQFF
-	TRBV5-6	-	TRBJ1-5	TGTGCCAGCAGCTTGGCTGGCAGGCCTAATCAGCCCCAGCATTTT	CASSLAGRPNQPQHF
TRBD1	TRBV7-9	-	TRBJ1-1	TGTGCCAGCAGCTTTGGGCGCTTCTCAGGGGGCAGGACTGAAGCTTTCTTT	CASSFGRFSGGRTEAFF
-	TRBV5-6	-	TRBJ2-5	TGTGCCAGCAGCCCATCTAGCGCCCCAAAACAGTACTTC	CASSPSSAPKQYF
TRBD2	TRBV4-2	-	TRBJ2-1	TGTGCCAGCAGCCAAGAGGGGAGTCCCATAGCGGGAGTAAGCGATGAGCAGTTCTTC	CASSQEGSPIAGVSDEQFF
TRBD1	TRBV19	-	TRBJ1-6	TGTGCCAGTAGTATAGCCACAGGGGTTGGATCCTCACCCCTCCACTTT	CASSIATGVGSSPLHF
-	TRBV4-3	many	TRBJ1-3	TGCGCCAGCAGCCAAGAGCTGGGACTCTCTGGAAACACCATATATTTT	CASSQELGLSGNTIYF
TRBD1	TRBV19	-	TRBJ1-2	TGTGCCAGTAGTGAGACCGGGACAGGGGCCTATGGCTACACCTTC	CASSETGTGAYGYTF
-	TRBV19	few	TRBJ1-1	TGTGCCAGTAGTTTGAGGGGGACCCTTTCGTGGACTGAAGCTTTCTTT	CASSLRGTLSWTEAFF
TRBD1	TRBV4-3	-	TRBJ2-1	TGCGCCAGCAGCCAAAGACCAGGGGGCAATGAGCAGTTCTTC	CASSQRPGGNEQFF
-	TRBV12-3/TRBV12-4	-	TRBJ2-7	TGTGCCAGCAGACAGACAGGCTCCTACGAGCAGTACTTC	CASRQTGSYEQYF
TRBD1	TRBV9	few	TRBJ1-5	TGTGCCAGCAGCGAAGGCAGGGGGCCGAGTCAGCCCCAGCATTTT	CASSEGRGPSQPQHF
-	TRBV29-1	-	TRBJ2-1	TGCAGCGTGAGACAGGCGAGCAATGAGCAGTTCTTC	CSVRQASNEQFF
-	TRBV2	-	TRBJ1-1	TGTGCCAGCACTCGGACAGAGACGAACACTGAAGCTTTCTTT	CASTRTETNTEAFF
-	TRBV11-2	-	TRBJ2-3	TGTGCCAGCAGCTTAAGCGTGACAGATACGCAGTATTTT	CASSLSVTDTQYF